The 23 T cell receptor beta chains given below trace back to one sample, sequenced in a study of T-cell memory formation after mild COVID-19 (dated by TCRdb to the early 2020s). The method was 5' RACE. The instrument was an Illumina NovaSeq 6000. Clones were called with MiXCR by TCRdb after fastp trimmed the public reads at Q25, and only in-frame beta chains were retained. Every distinct CDR3 protein forms one entry, paired with its most common genes and DNA. Recorded for this sample are fewer than 40,000 distinct CDR3 sequences; around 8% of them occurred a single time. The ten largest clones capture just under 30% of the sample. Sequencing was carried out using PBMCs or a T cell subset sorted from them (not recorded which). The receptors were sampled from a man aged 18 to 29 who had mild COVID-19 (a few samples of this study predate the infection). The sample titles of this study are shuffled in the database, so cell type and time point are left out; the donor was told from shared clones.

Only a few counts were recorded for this clonotype. The rearrangement joins TRBV3-1 to TRBJ1-1, with 7 bases lining up with TRBD1. CDR1 LGHDT and CDR2 YNNKEL come from the germline V gene (reference sequence). The CDR3 runs 16 residues. The V segment lost 1 base and the J segment 1 base; nucleotides outside the gene matches: 6. As DNA, the CDR3 is TGTGCCAGCAGCCAAGGGGACAGTTCCCCGAACACTGAAGCTTTCTTT. Protein sequence: CASSQGDSSPNTEAFF.

In this sample, this clonotype turned up many times. The chain recombines TRBV5-1 with TRBJ2-7, with D tentatively TRBD1 or TRBD2 (5 bases each). Germline V gene lookup returns CDR1 SGHRS and CDR2 YFSETQ. The CDR3 extends over 15 amino acids. V was clipped by 0 bases and J by 2 bases, with 12 bases between them. CDR3 region: CASSLDGTPTYEQYV. The CDR3 DNA sequence: TGCGCCAGCAGCTTGGACGGGACCCCCACCTACGAGCAGTACGTC.

In this sample, this clonotype turned up many times. This rearrangement joins TRBV20-1 to TRBJ2-7; the match to TRBD1 covers 7 bases. This CDR3 region has 10 residues. V was pared by 4 bases and J by 6 bases, with 0 bases of the junction left unmatched. Per germline, CDR1 DFQATT and CDR2 SNEGSKA (reference sequence). The CDR3 DNA is TGCAGTGCTACAGGGGGCGAGCAGTACGTC. Residues: CSATGGEQYV.

This clonotype was recorded at least ten times. The rearrangement uses TRBV4-3 and TRBJ1-1; possible D gene TRBD1, 5 bases. The length of the CDR3 is 17 residues. The V end was cut by 2 bases, the J end by 2 bases, with 18 bases between. In germline, CDR1 is LGHNA, CDR2 YSLEER. CDR3 loop: CASSQRAAEGRNTEAFF. CDR3 nucleotides: TGCGCCAGCAGCCAAAGGGCGGCGGAGGGGAGAAACACTGAAGCTTTCTTT.

At least ten counts were recorded for this clonotype. The chain uses TRBV7-2 and TRBJ1-2, with D possibly TRBD1 on 5 matching bases. From germline, CDR1 is SGHTA and CDR2 FQGNSA. V lost 0 bases to trimming and J lost 3 bases, with 11 bases between them. This CDR3 is 15 amino acids long. This CDR3 reads CASSLAQFRDYGYTF. The CDR3 nucleotides are TGTGCCAGCAGCTTAGCACAGTTCAGGGACTATGGCTACACCTTC.

This clonotype was counted a few times. This chain connects TRBV27 to TRBJ2-3; maybe TRBD2 (7 bases). Deletions cut 5 bases from V and 1 base from J, with 19 bases between. From germline, CDR1 is MNHEY and CDR2 SMNVEV (reference sequence). The CDR3 is 17 amino acids. CDR3 bases: TGTGCCAGCAGTCTTCTCGCCGGGGGGCTCGGCACAGATACGCAGTATTTT. Its translation: CASSLLAGGLGTDTQYF.

This clonotype was found many times. The chain is built from TRBV12-2 and TRBJ2-7; TRBD1 was called by the table and not checked on the DNA. TRBV12-2 is a pseudogene. CDR3 length: 13 amino acids. The CDR3 bases are TGTGCAAGTCGCCGACAGGGACGGCGCGAGCAGTACTTC. This codes for CASRRQGRREQYF.

The gene calls are TRBV15 and TRBJ2-1; tentatively, D is TRBD2 (6 bases). Germline V lookup: CDR1 LNHNV, CDR2 YYDKDF (reference sequence). Trimming took off 4 bases at V and 3 bases at J, with 13 bases between the two ends. The CDR3 contains 15 residues. CDR3 sequence (DNA): TGTGCCACCAGCACACAAAGGGAGGTCTACAATGAGCAGTTCTTC. This codes for CATSTQREVYNEQFF.

The table lists this clonotype with many counts. This rearrangement joins TRBV7-2 to TRBJ2-7; D may match TRBD1 or TRBD2 (5 bases each). The V gene's germline CDR1 is SGHTA and CDR2 FQGNSA. The CDR3 has 16 residues. Trimming shortened V by 1 base and J by 4 bases, and 17 bases separated the two germline ends. The CDR3 DNA sequence: TGTGCCAGCAGCTTAGGTCGGGGACCATCCACTTACGAGCAGTACGTC. This sequence encodes CASSLGRGPSTYEQYV.

This clonotype appeared many times. The chain couples TRBV4-2 to TRBJ1-1, with D maybe TRBD1 (5 bases). Between the trimmed V and J ends, which lost 4 bases and 6 bases, there was a span of 15 bases. The germline gives CDR1 LGHNA, CDR2 YNFKEQ. The CDR3 has 14 amino acids. The CDR3 region is CASSRGGQGAEAFF. CDR3 sequence (DNA): TGTGCCAGCAGCCGGGGGGGTCAGGGCGCTGAAGCTTTCTTT.

This clonotype was seen ten or more times. V and J are TRBV7-9 and TRBJ2-7, with 7 bases aligning to TRBD2. Germline V gene sequence: CDR1 SEHNR, CDR2 FQNEAQ (reference sequence). With V trimmed by 3 bases and J by 6 bases, 2 bases remained unmatched. This CDR3 is 12 amino acids long. The DNA for the CDR3 is TGTGCCAGCAGCTTCACGGGGGGCGAGCAGTACGTC. Its protein product is CASSFTGGEQYV.

The chain has TRBV18 and TRBJ2-5; D may match TRBD1 or TRBD2 (5 bases each). Germline V CDR1 and CDR2: KGHSH, LQKENI. Trimming took off 2 bases at V and 0 bases at J, with 10 bases between the two ends. CDR3 length: 15 residues. CDR3 in DNA: TGTGCCAGCTCACCAGGGACGGTGTACCAAGAGACCCAGTACTTC. This encodes CASSPGTVYQETQYF.

This clonotype was recorded at least ten times. The rearrangement uses TRBV2 and TRBJ2-2; D gene ambiguous. V was shortened by 1 base and J by 3 bases, with 9 bases between the two germline ends. Germline lookup yields CDR1 SNHLY and CDR2 FYNNEI. The CDR3 has 15 amino acids. The CDR3 DNA sequence: TGTGCCAGCAGTGAAGTCCAGGTGGACACCGGGGAGCTGTTTTTT. This translates into CASSEVQVDTGELFF.

The chain combines TRBV11-2 with TRBJ2-5; possibly TRBD1 for D (6 bases). V was cut by 5 bases and J by 5 bases, with 15 bases left in between. The CDR3 is made up of 14 amino acids. Germline assignment: CDR1 SGHAT and CDR2 FQNNGV. CDR3 sequence (DNA): TGTGCCAGCAGCGGTGAGACAGGTTGGGAGACCCAGTACTTC. It encodes CASSGETGWETQYF. The full variable domain, completed using reference TRBV11-2 and TRBJ2-5, is EAGVAQSPRYKIIEKRQSVAFWCNPISGHATLYWYQQILGQGPKLLIQFQNNGVVDDSQLPKDRFSAERLKGVDSTLKIQPAKLEDSAVYLCASSGETGWETQYFGPGTRLLVL.

The table lists this clonotype with many counts. The chain uses TRBV12-3 or TRBV12-4 and TRBJ1-2, with unresolved D. CDR3 length equals 13 residues. V shed 5 bases and J shed 1 base, with 8 bases lying between them. CDR3 residues: CASSQTLNYGYTF. As DNA, the CDR3 is TGTGCCAGCAGTCAGACACTTAACTATGGCTACACCTTC.

This clonotype was counted many times. The genes are TRBV6-5 and TRBJ2-1; D is perhaps TRBD2 (5 bases). The CDR3 runs to 13 residues. Germline V lookup: CDR1 MNHEY, CDR2 SVGAGI. The V gene lost 6 bases and the J gene lost 0 bases, with 6 bases spanning the gap. The chain's CDR3 is CASSTSSYNEQFF. The CDR3 nucleotides read TGTGCCAGCAGCACTAGCTCCTACAATGAGCAGTTCTTC.

Sample share makes this clonotype medium-sized. CDR3 in DNA: TGTGCCAGCAGTGACGGGACTAGCACCGGGGAGCTGTTTTTT. This encodes CASSDGTSTGELFF. The chain employs TRBV6-4 and TRBJ2-2; 8 bases line up with TRBD2. This CDR3 comprises 14 residues. With V trimmed by 2 bases and J by 4 bases, 0 bases remained unmatched. Germline V gives CDR1 MRHNA, CDR2 SNTAGT.

This clonotype has ten or more counts. The J gene is TRBJ1-1, the V gene TRBV20-1; no reliable D call. CDR1 and CDR2 from the germline V gene are DFQATT and SNEGSKA (reference sequence). The CDR3 consists of 13 residues. V lost 2 bases, J lost 1 base, and 8 bases lay in between. The CDR3 sequence is CSARSRTNTEAFF. CDR3 sequence (DNA): TGCAGTGCTAGAAGCCGGACGAACACTGAAGCTTTCTTT.

This clonotype was seen many times. The chain is built from TRBV4-1 and TRBJ1-5; perhaps TRBD1 as D (6 bases). Germline values: CDR1 MGHRA, CDR2 YSYEKL. Deletions cut 3 bases from V and 0 bases from J, with 15 bases between. The CDR3 is 17 amino acids. The DNA for the CDR3 is TGCGCCAGCAGCCAGAGGGGGGGAGAATATAGCAATCAGCCCCAGCATTTT. This encodes CASSQRGGEYSNQPQHF.

This clonotype came up many times. The V gene is TRBV14, the J gene TRBJ2-7; TRBD1 is a possible D gene (5 bases). This CDR3 comprises 13 residues. Per germline, CDR1 SGHDN and CDR2 FVKESK. V was trimmed by 5 bases and J by 4 bases, leaving 12 bases between them. The chain's CDR3 is CASSYSTAYEQYV. The CDR3, as DNA: TGTGCCAGCAGCTATTCGACAGCTTACGAGCAGTACGTC.

Many counts were recorded for this clonotype. V and J are TRBV12-3 or TRBV12-4 and TRBJ2-1, with TRBD1 matching over 9 bases. This CDR3 has 13 amino acids. J lost 8 bases, V lost 3 bases, and 2 bases had no gene match. The CDR3: CASSFGQGYEQFF. The CDR3 region has the DNA TGTGCCAGCAGTTTTGGACAGGGGTATGAGCAGTTCTTC.

A few counts support this clonotype. The chain employs TRBV6-2 or TRBV6-3 and TRBJ2-7; the D gene could be TRBD1 or TRBD2 (7 bases each). The CDR3 spans 14 residues. Germline assignment: CDR1 MNHEY and CDR2 SVGEGT. With 2 bases removed from V and 7 bases from J, the gap between germline ends came to 15 bases. CDR3 coding DNA: TGTGCCAGCAGTTACGGGGAGGGGGCGTCTGAGCAGTACTTC. Its translation: CASSYGEGASEQYF.

The rearrangement links TRBV14 to TRBJ2-2, with TRBD1 identical over 9 bases. Germline lookup yields CDR1 SGHDN and CDR2 FVKESK. The CDR3 has 18 residues. V lost 2 bases and J lost 5; bases outside the gene matches: 12. The DNA of the CDR3 is TGTGCCAGCAGCCAATACCGTAACAGGGGGCAACGGACCGGGGAGCTGTTTTTT. This sequence encodes CASSQYRNRGQRTGELFF. Supplemented by reference TRBV14 and TRBJ2-2, the full variable domain reads EAGVTQFPSHSVIEKGQTVTLRCDPISGHDNLYWYRRVMGKEIKFLLHFVKESKQDESGMPNNRFLAERTGGTYSTLKVQPAELEDSGVYFCASSQYRNRGQRTGELFFGEGSRLTVL.